The 10 T cell receptor beta chains below were found in one sample sequenced in a study of T-cell memory formation after mild COVID-19. TCRdb re-called the 5' RACE reads through MiXCR, storing one row per CDR3 protein. This sample has about 340,000 distinct CDR3 sequences; 20% to 25% occur once, and the top ten carry 21%. Sequencing input: PBMCs or a T cell subset sorted from them (not recorded which). The receptors originated from a young man who had mild COVID-19 (a few samples of this study predate the infection). Cell type and time point are not known.

Comments on this clonotype: The missing conserved phenylalanine or tryptophan at the end of this CDR3 makes a read error likely. The V and J genes are TRBV20-1 and TRBJ1-2, with 7 bases aligning to TRBD1. V gave up 0 bases and J gave up 4 bases; unmatched junction bases: 11. This CDR3 region has 16 residues. Germline V gene data show CDR1 as DFQATT and CDR2 as SNEGSKA (reference sequence). The CDR3 reads CSARDITGERGYGYTL. The CDR3 DNA is TGCAGTGCTAGAGATATCACAGGGGAGAGGGGCTATGGCTACACCCTC.

In its sample, this clonotype was seen a few times. This chain links TRBV29-1 with TRBJ1-2, with 9 positions matching TRBD1. V shed 2 bases, J shed 7 bases, and the junction held 5 bases outside the gene matches. The germline V gene encodes CDR1 SQVTM and CDR2 ANQGSEA. The CDR3 is 13 amino acids. The CDR3 is CSVEYGTGLGYTF. In DNA form, the CDR3 reads TGCAGCGTTGAATATGGGACAGGGCTTGGCTACACCTTC.

This clonotype was detected a few times. The chain recombines TRBV20-1 with TRBJ1-1; D unclear. V gave up 0 bases and J gave up 1 base, with 6 bases separating them. The CDR3 loop spans 13 amino acids. Germline lookup yields CDR1 DFQATT and CDR2 SNEGSKA (reference sequence). CDR3 coding DNA: TGCAGTGCTAGAGATCGAGGGAACACTGAAGCTTTCTTT. It is translated as CSARDRGNTEAFF.

This clonotype has a handful of counts. The gene calls are TRBV5-1 and TRBJ1-2; D not certain. Germline V gives CDR1 SGHRS, CDR2 YFSETQ. The CDR3 spans 16 residues. V lost 4 bases to trimming and J lost 2 bases, with 18 bases between them. The CDR3 sequence: CASSHNGVTANYGYTF. As DNA, the CDR3 is TGCGCCAGCAGCCACAACGGGGTCACAGCCAACTATGGCTACACCTTC.

This clonotype was observed many times. The V gene is TRBV5-4, the J gene TRBJ2-7, with TRBD1 matching over 7 bases. The V segment lost 0 bases and the J segment 0 bases; nucleotides outside the gene matches: 0. The V gene's germline CDR1 is SGHNT and CDR2 YYREEE (reference sequence). The CDR3 has 14 amino acids. Here the CDR3 reads CASSLGDSSYEQYF. The DNA of the CDR3 is TGTGCCAGCAGCTTGGGGGACAGCTCCTACGAGCAGTACTTC.

In regard to this clonotype: This may be a read error: a much more frequent sequence differs by one nucleotide. This sequence joins TRBV12-3 or TRBV12-4 and TRBJ2-5; the D is unclear. The CDR3 contains 14 residues. Trimming pared 2 bases from V and 1 base from J, leaving 8 bases between. As DNA, the CDR3 is TGTGCCAGCAGTTTACCGGCAACCCAAGAGACCCAGTACTTC. It specifies CASSLPATQETQYF.

The chain joins TRBV28 to TRBJ1-5, with D hard to call. Germline CDR1 and CDR2: MDHEN and SYDVKM. This CDR3 contains 14 residues. Trimming removed 3 bases from V and 7 bases from J, with 13 bases in between. As DNA, the CDR3 is TGTGCCAGCAGTTTGGCGCAAGGGAGCCAGCCCCAGCATTTT. It encodes CASSLAQGSQPQHF.

This chain connects TRBV7-8 to TRBJ2-7, with 7 nucleotides matching TRBD2. The V and J ends lost 4 bases and 3 bases, in that order; junction bases with no gene match: 9. The CDR3 is 15 amino acids. Germline CDR1 reads SGHVS; CDR2 reads FQNEAQ. CDR3 nucleotides: TGTGCCAGCAGCTACCGGGACTATTCCTACTACGAGCAGTACGTC. Residues: CASSYRDYSYYEQYV.

The rearrangement uses TRBV5-4 and TRBJ1-2; 10 nucleotides agree with TRBD1. V shed 5 bases and J 6 bases; nucleotides not matched to a gene: 13. The length of the CDR3 is 16 residues. Per the germline V gene, CDR1 is SGHNT and CDR2 is YYREEE (reference sequence). The CDR3 nucleotides read TGTGCCAGCAGTCCAGCCGCGGGACAGGGGTCGGATGGCTACACCTTC. This encodes CASSPAAGQGSDGYTF.

There are a few counts of this clonotype. CDR3 region: CASSLGPGTEETQYF. DNA of the CDR3: TGCGCCAGCAGCCTAGGACCCGGGACAGAAGAGACCCAGTACTTC. V gene TRBV5-1 combines with J gene TRBJ2-5; 7 bases align to TRBD1. J was trimmed by 3 bases and V by 4 bases; bases with no gene match: 9. CDR1 is SGHRS and CDR2 is YFSETQ in the germline V gene. The CDR3 runs 15 residues.